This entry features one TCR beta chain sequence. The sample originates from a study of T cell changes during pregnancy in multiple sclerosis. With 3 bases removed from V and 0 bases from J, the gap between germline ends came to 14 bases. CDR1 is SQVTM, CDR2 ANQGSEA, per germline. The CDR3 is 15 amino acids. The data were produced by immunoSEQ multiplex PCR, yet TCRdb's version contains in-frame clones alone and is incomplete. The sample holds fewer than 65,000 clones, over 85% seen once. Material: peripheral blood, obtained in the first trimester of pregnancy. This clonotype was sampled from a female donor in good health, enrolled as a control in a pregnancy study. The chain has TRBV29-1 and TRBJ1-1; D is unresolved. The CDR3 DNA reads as TGCAGCGTTGAGGACCGGACTGAGATGAACACTGAAGCTTTCTTT. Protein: CSVEDRTEMNTEAFF.